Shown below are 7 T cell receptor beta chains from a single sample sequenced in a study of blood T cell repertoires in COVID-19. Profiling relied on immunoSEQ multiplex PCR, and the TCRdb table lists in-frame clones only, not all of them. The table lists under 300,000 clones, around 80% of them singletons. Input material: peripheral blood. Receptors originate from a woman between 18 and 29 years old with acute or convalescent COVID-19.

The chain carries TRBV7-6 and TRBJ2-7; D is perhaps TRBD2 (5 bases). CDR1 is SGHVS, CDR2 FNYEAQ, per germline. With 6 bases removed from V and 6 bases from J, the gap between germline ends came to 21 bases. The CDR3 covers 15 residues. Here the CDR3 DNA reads TGTGCCAGCAGTCCCGGGCCTCCGGAGGAGGTCGAGCAGTACTTC. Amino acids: CASSPGPPEEVEQYF.

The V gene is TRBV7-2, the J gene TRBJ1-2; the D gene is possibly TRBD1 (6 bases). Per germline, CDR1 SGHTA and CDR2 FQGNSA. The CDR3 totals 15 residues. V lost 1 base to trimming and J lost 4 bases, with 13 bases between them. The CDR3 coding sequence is TGTGCCAGCAGCTTAGAGTTTGGCAGGGGCTATGGCTACACCTTC. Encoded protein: CASSLEFGRGYGYTF.

This chain's CDR3 is CAWSVGSGDYEQYF. The DNA of the CDR3 is TGTGCCTGGAGTGTAGGGTCGGGAGATTACGAGCAGTACTTC. The chain is built from TRBV30 and TRBJ2-7; D is possibly TRBD2 (6 bases). The CDR3 length is 14 residues. Germline V gene lookup returns CDR1 GTSNPN and CDR2 SVGIG (reference sequence). V lost 0 bases and J 4 bases, leaving 13 bases between the germline ends.

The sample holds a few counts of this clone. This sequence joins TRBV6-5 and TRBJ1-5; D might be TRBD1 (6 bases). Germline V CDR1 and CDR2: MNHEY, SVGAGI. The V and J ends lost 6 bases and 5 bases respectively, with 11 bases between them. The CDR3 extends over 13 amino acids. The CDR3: CASRLGGDQPQHF. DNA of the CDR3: TGTGCCAGCAGATTAGGGGGTGATCAGCCCCAGCATTTT.

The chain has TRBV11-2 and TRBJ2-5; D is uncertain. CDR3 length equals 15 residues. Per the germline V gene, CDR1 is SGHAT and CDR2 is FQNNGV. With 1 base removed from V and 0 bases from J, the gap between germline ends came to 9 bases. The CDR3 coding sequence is TGTGCCAGCAGCTTAGGTAGCACGTACCAAGAGACCCAGTACTTC. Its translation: CASSLGSTYQETQYF.

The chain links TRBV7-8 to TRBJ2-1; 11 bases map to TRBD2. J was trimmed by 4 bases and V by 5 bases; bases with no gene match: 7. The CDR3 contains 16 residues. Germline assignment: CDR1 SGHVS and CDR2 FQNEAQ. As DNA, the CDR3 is TGTGCCAGCAGCCTGGGACTAGCGGCTCCTTACAATGAGCAGTTCTTC. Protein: CASSLGLAAPYNEQFF.

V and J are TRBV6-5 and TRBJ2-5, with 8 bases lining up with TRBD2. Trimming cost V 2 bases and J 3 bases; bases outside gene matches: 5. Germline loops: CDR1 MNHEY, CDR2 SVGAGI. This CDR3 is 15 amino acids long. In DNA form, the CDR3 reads TGTGCCAGCAGTTACATGGGACTAGGGGAAGAGACCCAGTACTTC. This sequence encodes CASSYMGLGEETQYF.